Listed below are T cell receptor beta chains from one sample, sequenced in a study of vaccination and CD4 T cells after COVID-19. TCRdb ran MiXCR on the PCR reads and lists one entry per CDR3 protein. The table lists about 10,000 distinct CDR3 sequences, under 65% of them singletons. Antigens of these TCRs are unknown. Specimen: CD4+ T cells from blood, cultured in vitro. Receptor source: a human donor who had recovered from COVID-19. Both conserved end residues are part of each CDR3. A D gene is named only where the DNA matches it firmly. Expanded clones are given a class, and other clones once, few, many or no size at all.

CASSLYPSLTGSYGYTF,TGTGCCAGCAGTTTATATCCCTCTCTGACAGGGTCCTATGGCTACACCTTC,TRBD1,-,TRBV12-3/TRBV12-4,TRBJ1-2
CASSLVGGSNTEAFF,TGTGCCAGCAGCTTAGTTGGCGGCTCGAACACTGAAGCTTTCTTT,-,once,TRBV7-8,TRBJ1-1
CASSPSKGDGYTF,TGTGCCAGCAGTCCCTCGAAAGGGGATGGCTACACCTTC,-,-,TRBV6-5,TRBJ1-2
CASGLETYGYTF,TGTGCTAGTGGTTTGGAAACCTATGGCTACACCTTC,-,few,TRBV12-5,TRBJ1-2
CASSSARGGGDTQYF,TGTGCCAGCAGTTCCGCCAGGGGAGGGGGAGATACGCAGTATTTT,-,few,TRBV11-3,TRBJ2-3
CSARLAVEGAQYF,TGCAGTGCTAGACTTGCGGTGGAAGGGGCCCAGTACTTC,-,-,TRBV20-1,TRBJ2-5
CASSLVAGGSYEQYF,TGTGCCAGCAGTTTAGTAGCGGGGGGTTCCTACGAGCAGTACTTC,TRBD2,-,TRBV28,TRBJ2-7
CASSQSRNYGYTF,TGTGCCAGCAGTCAAAGTAGGAACTATGGCTACACCTTC,-,-,TRBV2,TRBJ1-2
CASSDTTGVRGGETQYF,TGTGCCAGCAGTGACACGACAGGAGTCCGCGGGGGAGAGACCCAGTACTTC,-,-,TRBV25-1,TRBJ2-5
CSAIGTGRQPQHF,TGCAGTGCTATCGGGACCGGTAGGCAGCCCCAGCATTTT,-,few,TRBV20-1,TRBJ1-5
CASSQVDLISYQPQHF,TGCGCCAGCAGCCAAGTTGACCTGATTTCTTATCAGCCCCAGCATTTT,-,-,TRBV4-1,TRBJ1-5
CASSVRHEAFF,TGTGCCAGCAGTGTCCGGCACGAAGCTTTCTTT,-,-,TRBV6-1,TRBJ1-1
CASSEGSWVGDPLNTEAFF,TGTGCCAGCAGTGAAGGGAGTTGGGTGGGGGACCCCCTGAACACTGAAGCTTTCTTT,-,few,TRBV6-1,TRBJ1-1
CASSISGTGGPVYGYTF,TGTGCCAGTAGTATATCAGGGACAGGGGGCCCCGTCTATGGCTACACCTTC,TRBD1,-,TRBV19,TRBJ1-2
CASGLYRDSYEQYF,TGTGCTAGTGGTTTGTACAGGGATTCCTACGAGCAGTACTTC,-,-,TRBV12-5,TRBJ2-7
CASSFGGFNSPLHF,TGTGCCAGCAGTTTCGGGGGGTTTAATTCACCCCTCCACTTT,-,-,TRBV12-3/TRBV12-4,TRBJ1-6
CASSYQKVNTEAFF,TGTGCCAGCAGCTACCAAAAGGTCAACACTGAAGCTTTCTTT,-,-,TRBV7-9,TRBJ1-1
CASSLEGTLNTEAFF,TGTGCCAGCAGCTTAGAGGGGACTTTGAACACTGAAGCTTTCTTT,-,-,TRBV7-9,TRBJ1-1
CSAERGLGYGYTF,TGCAGCGCCGAACGGGGACTTGGCTATGGCTACACCTTC,-,-,TRBV29-1,TRBJ1-2
CSVEDRGSGYTF,TGCAGCGTTGAAGACAGGGGTTCTGGCTACACCTTC,-,-,TRBV29-1,TRBJ1-2
CASSFSGTEQETQYF,TGTGCCAGCAGCTTCTCTGGGACAGAACAAGAGACCCAGTACTTC,TRBD1,-,TRBV11-2,TRBJ2-5
CASRRTGLNQPQHF,TGTGCCAGCCGACGGACAGGCCTCAATCAGCCCCAGCATTTT,TRBD1,few,TRBV2,TRBJ1-5
CASGTTRVSGVAFF,TGTGCCAGCGGGACTACAAGGGTCTCGGGGGTAGCTTTCTTT,-,few,TRBV5-4,TRBJ1-1
CASSYSGTTYNEQFF,TGTGCCAGCAGTTACTCCGGGACTACCTACAATGAGCAGTTCTTC,TRBD2,-,TRBV6-5,TRBJ2-1
CASSLVAGNTGELFF,TGTGCCAGCAGCTTAGTGGCAGGAAACACCGGGGAGCTGTTTTTT,-,-,TRBV7-2,TRBJ2-2
CASRVGGSYNSPLHF,TGTGCCAGCAGAGTAGGGGGTTCCTATAATTCACCCCTCCACTTT,-,-,TRBV2,TRBJ1-6
CASRFRADNSPLHF,TGTGCCAGCAGATTCAGGGCGGATAATTCACCCCTCCACTTT,-,-,TRBV6-1,TRBJ1-6
CASRPTLLGETQYF,TGTGCCAGCAGGCCGACACTCCTGGGGGAGACCCAGTACTTC,-,-,TRBV6-2/TRBV6-3,TRBJ2-5
CSAPRGGNYGYTF,TGCAGTGCTCCCCGAGGAGGGAACTATGGCTACACCTTC,-,-,TRBV20-1,TRBJ1-2
CASSPGGNYGYTF,TGTGCCAGCAGCCCGGGGGGTAACTATGGCTACACCTTC,-,-,TRBV28,TRBJ1-2
CASSLGQTLNTGELFF,TGCGCCAGCAGCTTGGGGCAAACTCTGAACACCGGGGAGCTGTTTTTT,-,-,TRBV5-1,TRBJ2-2
CASSTASYNSPLHF,TGTGCCAGCAGCACCGCATCCTATAATTCACCCCTCCACTTT,-,few,TRBV12-3/TRBV12-4,TRBJ1-6
CASSRGSSGYTF,TGTGCCAGCAGCCGGGGAAGCAGTGGCTACACCTTC,-,-,TRBV7-9,TRBJ1-2
CATSGGATDTQYF,TGTGCCACCAGTGGGGGGGCAACAGATACGCAGTATTTT,-,-,TRBV24-1,TRBJ2-3
CASSFKRASGGPPSAYEQYF,TGTGCCAGCAGCTTCAAACGTGCTAGCGGGGGGCCTCCCTCCGCCTACGAGCAGTACTTC,TRBD2,-,TRBV11-3,TRBJ2-7
CASSASTGNTGELFF,TGCGCCAGCAGCGCTTCGACAGGGAACACCGGGGAGCTGTTTTTT,-,-,TRBV5-1,TRBJ2-2
CASSSRTGSVNTEAFF,TGTGCCAGCAGCTCCCGGACAGGGAGCGTGAACACTGAAGCTTTCTTT,TRBD1,few,TRBV7-2,TRBJ1-1
CASSERVAVGDTIYF,TGCGCCAGCAGTGAGAGGGTGGCTGTGGGCGACACCATATATTTT,-,-,TRBV10-1,TRBJ1-3
CASSWDNYGYTF,TGTGCCAGCAGTTGGGATAATTATGGCTACACCTTC,-,-,TRBV6-5,TRBJ1-2
CASSEPDRGLYGYTF,TGCGCCAGCAGTGAGCCGGACAGGGGATTATATGGCTACACCTTC,TRBD1,-,TRBV10-2,TRBJ1-2
CASSAITGGGYGYTF,TGTGCCAGCAGTGCCATTACAGGGGGAGGCTATGGCTACACCTTC,TRBD1,-,TRBV12-3/TRBV12-4,TRBJ1-2
CASLPFQTGNSPLHF,TGTGCCAGCCTTCCTTTCCAGACGGGTAATTCACCCCTCCACTTT,-,-,TRBV6-1,TRBJ1-6
CASRGDRANQPQHF,TGTGCCAGTAGAGGGGACAGGGCCAATCAGCCCCAGCATTTT,TRBD1,-,TRBV19,TRBJ1-5
CATSRDTKNIQYF,TGTGCCACCAGCAGGGACACAAAAAACATTCAGTACTTC,-,-,TRBV15,TRBJ2-4
CASTRGGNNSPLHF,TGTGCCAGCACCCGTGGGGGGAATAATTCACCCCTCCACTTT,-,-,TRBV27,TRBJ1-6
CASGLVRTQRDTQYF,TGTGCTAGTGGTTTGGTTCGGACACAGAGAGATACGCAGTATTTT,-,-,TRBV12-5,TRBJ2-3